Detailed here is one T cell receptor (beta chain). The antigen remains unidentified. The record originates from a study of shared clonotypes between healthy human individuals. In the sorted-subset replicate PCRs, 200 ng DNA, tens of thousands of T cell genomes, was used. Sequenced by immunoSEQ multiplex PCR; TCRdb stores in-frame clones only, minus some. The sample shows 2 million to 2.5 million clones, 85% to 95% of them seen only once. Study-wide results and limits: Although depth was large, rarefaction showed that sequencing of the sorted subsets was incomplete. Naive CD4 clonotypes were shared across several donors at roughly 4.6%.

This CDR3 region has 15 residues. Germline CDR1 reads MNHEY; CDR2 reads SVGAGI. V lost 4 bases and J lost 4, with 13 bases in between. The chain joins TRBV6-5 to TRBJ2-2; D is perhaps TRBD1 (5 bases). This sequence was found in a man between 18 and 29 years old in good health. Some clones in this sample may be carry-over from other donors' samples. Sequenced: naive CD4+ T cells from PBMCs. Subset denoted: CD45RA+ positively selected. In nucleotides, the CDR3 is TGTGCCAGCAGTTTCACCATTAGGGGCACCGGGGAGCTGTTTTTT. It is translated as CASSFTIRGTGELFF.